Listed below are T cell receptor beta chains from one sample, sequenced in a study of T cell responses to AZD1222 COVID-19 vaccine. Using immunoSEQ multiplex PCR, the repertoire was profiled, and TCRdb retains in-frame clones only, with some absent. The data show 50,000 or so clones, 80% to 90% seen once. The specimen comprised peripheral blood, sampled on day 0 of AZD1222 vaccination. The source is an adult in good health. CDR3s include the opening cysteine and the closing phenylalanine or tryptophan. A D gene is named only where the DNA matches it firmly. A row's size may be missing; if present it is once, few, many or a size class.

clone size,V gene,J gene,D gene,CDR3 DNA,CDR3 protein
.,TRBV20-1,TRBJ2-1,TRBD2,TGCAGTGCTAGTAAAGCTAGCGGGAGGGCGGACAATGAGCAGTTCTTC,CSASKASGRADNEQFF
once,TRBV6-6,TRBJ2-2,TRBD2,TGTGCCAGCAGTTACTCGAGGGCTAGCGGGACCGGGGAGCTGTTTTTT,CASSYSRASGTGELFF
.,TRBV19,TRBJ1-1,TRBD1,TGTGCCAGTAGTATTGGGACAGGGGCCACTGAAGCTTTCTTT,CASSIGTGATEAFF
once,TRBV14,TRBJ1-1,.,TGTGCCAGCAGCCGCTCGGGTATGAACACTGAAGCTTTCTTT,CASSRSGMNTEAFF
.,TRBV7-2,TRBJ2-3,.,TGTGCCAGCAGCCCTCACACAGATACGCAGTATTTT,CASSPHTDTQYF
.,TRBV19,TRBJ1-1,.,TGTGCCAGTAGTATAGAGGCGAGGGCTGTCACTGAAGCTTTCTTT,CASSIEARAVTEAFF
.,TRBV7-2,TRBJ1-1,.,TGTGCCAGCAGCCCGGGGGGATGGGTAGACACTGAAGCTTTCTTT,CASSPGGWVDTEAFF
.,TRBV15,TRBJ2-5,.,TGTGCCACCAGCAATCTCGGCGAGACCCAGTACTTC,CATSNLGETQYF
.,TRBV10-3,TRBJ2-1,.,TGTGCCATCAGTGAGTCACCGGCTACCAGAGAGCAGTTCTTC,CAISESPATREQFF
.,TRBV5-5,TRBJ1-6,.,TGTGCCAGCAGCTTGGGCCTTAATAATTCACCCCTCCACTTT,CASSLGLNNSPLHF
.,TRBV9,TRBJ2-1,.,TGTGCCAGCAGCCTGACTACCAACCTTAACAATGAGCAGTTCTTC,CASSLTTNLNNEQFF
.,TRBV4-1,TRBJ1-5,.,TGCGCCAGCAGCCCGGCTGGGAGCAATCAGCCCCAGCATTTT,CASSPAGSNQPQHF
.,TRBV7-2,TRBJ1-5,.,TGTGCCAGCAGCTTAGACAGGCGTCGACCCCAGCATTTT,CASSLDRRRPQHF
.,TRBV14,TRBJ2-7,.,TGTGCCAGCAGCCCGCAGGGTTACGAGCAGTACTTC,CASSPQGYEQYF
.,TRBV5-1,TRBJ2-2,TRBD1,TGCGCCAGCAGCTCCGGACAGGGAAACACCGGGGAGCTGTTTTTT,CASSSGQGNTGELFF
.,TRBV5-1,TRBJ1-2,.,TGCGCCAGCAGCTTAGCACAGGGTGAAGGTGGCTACACCTTC,CASSLAQGEGGYTF
.,TRBV10-1,TRBJ2-3,.,TGCGCCAGCAGTGATGTTAGCACAGATACGCAGTATTTT,CASSDVSTDTQYF
few,TRBV19,TRBJ1-5,.,TGTGCCAGTAGTATGGGGTGGGTAACTTGGCAGCCCCAGCATTTT,CASSMGWVTWQPQHF
.,TRBV6-1,TRBJ2-1,.,TGTGCCAGCAGTGAATCAGACGGGACTCCCTACAATGAGCAGTTCTTC,CASSESDGTPYNEQFF
.,TRBV29-1,TRBJ2-7,TRBD1,TGCAGCGTTCTACACAGGGGGCAGGGCGAGCAGTACTTC,CSVLHRGQGEQYF
.,TRBV19,TRBJ2-3,TRBD2,TGTGCCAGTAAGGACAGCGGGAGTTATCCAGATACGCAGTATTTT,CASKDSGSYPDTQYF
.,TRBV3-1/TRBV3-2,TRBJ1-1,TRBD1,TGTGCCAGCAGCCGACGACAGGGGGCTGCCACTGAAGCTTTCTTT,CASSRRQGAATEAFF
few,TRBV27,TRBJ2-7,.,TGTGCCAGCAGTGCGGGGTGGAGGTCCTACGAGCAGTACTTC,CASSAGWRSYEQYF
.,TRBV27,TRBJ2-3,.,TGTGCCAGCAGTGGGGCGGTAGCGGGGCCGAGGGGGCGCACAGATACGCAGTATTTT,CASSGAVAGPRGRTDTQYF
.,TRBV19,TRBJ1-1,TRBD1,TGTGCCAGTAGTATAAACAGGGGTACTGAAGCTTTCTTT,CASSINRGTEAFF
.,TRBV7-9,TRBJ2-1,.,TGTGCCAGCAGCTTTGACAACTCCTACAATGAGCAGTTCTTC,CASSFDNSYNEQFF
.,TRBV3-1/TRBV3-2,TRBJ1-4,.,TGTGCCAGCAGGGATACAGGGCTTACTAATGAAAAACTGTTTTTT,CASRDTGLTNEKLFF
.,TRBV28,TRBJ2-2,.,TGTGCCAGCAGTGAGCGGCCCGGGGAGCTGTTTTTT,CASSERPGELFF
.,TRBV7-2,TRBJ2-7,TRBD2,TGTGCCAGCAGCAAACTAGCGGGGACGGGCGAGCAGTACTTC,CASSKLAGTGEQYF
few,TRBV27,TRBJ2-7,.,TGTGCCAGCAGATCGCTAGCGAGCTCCTCAAAACTCCAGCAGTACTTC,CASRSLASSSKLQQYF
few,TRBV2,TRBJ2-3,.,TGTGCCAGCAGGACATTGAGCACAGATACGCAGTATTTT,CASRTLSTDTQYF
.,TRBV6-5,TRBJ1-1,.,TGTGCCAGCAGTTTACAGGGAAACACTGAAGCTTTCTTT,CASSLQGNTEAFF
.,TRBV5-1,TRBJ1-1,.,TGCGCCAGCAGCTCACAACAGGTGGGTGAAGCTTTCTTT,CASSSQQVGEAFF
.,TRBV19,TRBJ2-2,.,TGTGCCAGTAGTATAGGGGGTTCCACCGGGGAGCTGTTTTTT,CASSIGGSTGELFF
.,TRBV5-1,TRBJ1-1,TRBD1,TGCGCCAGCAGCGCCCAGGACAGGGGGAACACTGAAGCTTTCTTT,CASSAQDRGNTEAFF
.,TRBV19,TRBJ1-5,TRBD1,TGTGCCAGTGCGGGACAGGGAGGGAATCAGCCCCAGCATTTT,CASAGQGGNQPQHF
.,TRBV2,TRBJ2-5,.,TGTGCCAGCAGAATAGAGACCCAGTACTTC,CASRIETQYF
.,TRBV5-4,TRBJ2-3,TRBD2,TGTGCCAGCAGCAAACCTCCTAGCGGGAGTCGCGCAGATACGCAGTATTTT,CASSKPPSGSRADTQYF
.,TRBV30,TRBJ1-4,TRBD1,TGTGCCTGTACCCTGACAGGGGGAGTTGCAACTAATGAAAAACTGTTTTTT,CACTLTGGVATNEKLFF
.,TRBV29-1,TRBJ2-5,.,TGCAGCGTTGAATGGGGCCAAGAGACCCAGTACTTC,CSVEWGQETQYF
.,TRBV27,TRBJ1-1,.,TGTGCCAGCAGCACGAAAGGGGGGACTGAAGCTTTCTTT,CASSTKGGTEAFF
.,TRBV11-3,TRBJ1-1,TRBD1,TGTGCCAGCAGCGCAGGGGGGCTTACTGAAGCTTTCTTT,CASSAGGLTEAFF
.,TRBV3-1/TRBV3-2,TRBJ1-4,.,TGTGCCAGCAGCCAAGGGCGGACAGCGACTAATGAAAAACTGTTTTTT,CASSQGRTATNEKLFF
.,TRBV5-1,TRBJ1-1,.,TGCGCCAGCCGAGCCATCCCCGAAATCAACACTGAAGCTTTCTTT,CASRAIPEINTEAFF
.,TRBV6-2/TRBV6-3,TRBJ2-1,TRBD2,TGTGCCAGCAGTTACAATAGCGGGAGGTACTACAATGAGCAGTTCTTC,CASSYNSGRYYNEQFF
.,TRBV12-3/TRBV12-4,TRBJ1-5,.,TGTGCCAGCAGTTTAACGTCTGATCAGCCCCAGCATTTT,CASSLTSDQPQHF
.,TRBV28,TRBJ1-2,.,TGTGCCAGCAGTTTGGGGGCATATAACTATGGCTACACCTTC,CASSLGAYNYGYTF
.,TRBV29-1,TRBJ1-5,.,TGCAGCGTTGGCAGCGAGGGGAATCAGCCCCAGCATTTT,CSVGSEGNQPQHF